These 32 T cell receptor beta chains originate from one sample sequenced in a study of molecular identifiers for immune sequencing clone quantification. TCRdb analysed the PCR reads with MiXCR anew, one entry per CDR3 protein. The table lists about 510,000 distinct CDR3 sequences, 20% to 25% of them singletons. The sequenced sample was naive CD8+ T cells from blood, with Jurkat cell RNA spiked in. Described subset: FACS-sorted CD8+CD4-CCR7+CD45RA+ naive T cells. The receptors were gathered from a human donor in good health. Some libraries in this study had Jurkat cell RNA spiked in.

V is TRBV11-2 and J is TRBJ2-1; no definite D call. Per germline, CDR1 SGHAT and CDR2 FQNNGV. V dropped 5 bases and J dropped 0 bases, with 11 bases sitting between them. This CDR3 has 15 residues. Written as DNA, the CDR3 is TGTGCCAGCAGCCGTGGACCCAGCTCCTACAATGAGCAGTTCTTC. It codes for CASSRGPSSYNEQFF.

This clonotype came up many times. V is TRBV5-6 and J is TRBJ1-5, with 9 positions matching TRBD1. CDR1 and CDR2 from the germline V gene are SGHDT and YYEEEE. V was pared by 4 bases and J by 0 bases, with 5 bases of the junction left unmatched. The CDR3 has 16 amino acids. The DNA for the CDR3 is TGTGCCAGCAGCCTAAGGACAGGGGCTAGCAATCAGCCCCAGCATTTT. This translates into CASSLRTGASNQPQHF.

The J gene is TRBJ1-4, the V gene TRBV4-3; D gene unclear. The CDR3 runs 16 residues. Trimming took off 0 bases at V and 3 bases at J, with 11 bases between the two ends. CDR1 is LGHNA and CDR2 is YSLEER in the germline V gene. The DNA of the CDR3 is TGCGCCAGCAGCCAAGATTCCGCAGGCCCTAATGAAAAACTGTTTTTT. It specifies CASSQDSAGPNEKLFF.

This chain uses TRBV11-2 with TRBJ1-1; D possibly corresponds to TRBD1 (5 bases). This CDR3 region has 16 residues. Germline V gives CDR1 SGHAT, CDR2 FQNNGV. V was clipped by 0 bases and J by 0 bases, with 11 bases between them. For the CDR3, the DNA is TGTGCCAGCAGCTTAGAATCGGACACCTTGAACACTGAAGCTTTCTTT. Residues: CASSLESDTLNTEAFF. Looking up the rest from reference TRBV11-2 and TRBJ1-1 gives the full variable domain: EAGVAQSPRYKIIEKRQSVAFWCNPISGHATLYWYQQILGQGPKLLIQFQNNGVVDDSQLPKDRFSAERLKGVDSTLKIQPAKLEDSAVYLCASSLESDTLNTEAFFGQGTRLTVV.

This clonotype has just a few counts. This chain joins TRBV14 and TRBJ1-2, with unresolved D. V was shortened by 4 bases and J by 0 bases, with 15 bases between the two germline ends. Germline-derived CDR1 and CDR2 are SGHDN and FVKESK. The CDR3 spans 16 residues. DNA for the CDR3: TGTGCCAGCAGCCCGACGGATACTGTTTCTAACTATGGCTACACCTTC. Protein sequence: CASSPTDTVSNYGYTF. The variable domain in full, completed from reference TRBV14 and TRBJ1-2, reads EAGVTQFPSHSVIEKGQTVTLRCDPISGHDNLYWYRRVMGKEIKFLLHFVKESKQDESGMPNNRFLAERTGGTYSTLKVQPAELEDSGVYFCASSPTDTVSNYGYTFGSGTRLTVV.

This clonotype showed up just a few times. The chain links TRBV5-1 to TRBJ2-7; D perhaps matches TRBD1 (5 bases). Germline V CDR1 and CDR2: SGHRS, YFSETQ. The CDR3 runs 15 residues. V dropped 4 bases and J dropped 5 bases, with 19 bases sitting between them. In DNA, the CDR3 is TGCGCCAGCAGCGTCCCCCCAGGGAAGGCGAACGAGCAGTACTTC. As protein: CASSVPPGKANEQYF.

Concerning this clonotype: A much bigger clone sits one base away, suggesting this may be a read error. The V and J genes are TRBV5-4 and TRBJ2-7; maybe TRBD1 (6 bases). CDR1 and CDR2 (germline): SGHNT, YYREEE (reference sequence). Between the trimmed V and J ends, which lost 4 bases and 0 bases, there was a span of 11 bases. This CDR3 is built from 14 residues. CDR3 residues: CASSGADSSYEQYF. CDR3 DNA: TGTGCCAGCAGCGGAGCGGACAGCTCCTACGAGCAGTACTTC.

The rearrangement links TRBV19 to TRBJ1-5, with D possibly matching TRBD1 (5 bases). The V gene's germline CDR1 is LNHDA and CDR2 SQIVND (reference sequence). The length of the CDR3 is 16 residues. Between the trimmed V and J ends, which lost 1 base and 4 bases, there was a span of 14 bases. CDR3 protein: CASSIAWGGHNQPQHF. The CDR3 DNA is TGTGCCAGTAGTATAGCCTGGGGCGGCCATAATCAGCCCCAGCATTTT.

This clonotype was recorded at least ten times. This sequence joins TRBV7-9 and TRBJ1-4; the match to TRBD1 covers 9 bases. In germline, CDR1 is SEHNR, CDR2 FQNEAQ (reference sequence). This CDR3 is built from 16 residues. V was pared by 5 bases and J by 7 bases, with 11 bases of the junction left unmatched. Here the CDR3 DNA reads TGTGCCAGCAGCAACAATCAACAGGGGGCAGGTGAAAAACTGTTTTTT. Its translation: CASSNNQQGAGEKLFF.

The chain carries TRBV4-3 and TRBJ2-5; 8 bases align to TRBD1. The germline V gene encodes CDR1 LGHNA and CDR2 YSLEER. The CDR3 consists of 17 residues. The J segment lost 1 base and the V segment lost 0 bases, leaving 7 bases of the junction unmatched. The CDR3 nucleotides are TGCGCCAGCAGCCAAGAAGGGACAGGAAGTGCCCAAGAGACCCAGTACTTC. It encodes CASSQEGTGSAQETQYF.

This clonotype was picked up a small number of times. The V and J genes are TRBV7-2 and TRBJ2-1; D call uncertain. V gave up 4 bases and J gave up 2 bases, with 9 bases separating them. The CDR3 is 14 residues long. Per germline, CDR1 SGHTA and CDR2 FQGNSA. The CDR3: CASSYYGPYNEQFF. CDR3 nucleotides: TGTGCCAGCAGCTACTATGGTCCCTACAATGAGCAGTTCTTC.

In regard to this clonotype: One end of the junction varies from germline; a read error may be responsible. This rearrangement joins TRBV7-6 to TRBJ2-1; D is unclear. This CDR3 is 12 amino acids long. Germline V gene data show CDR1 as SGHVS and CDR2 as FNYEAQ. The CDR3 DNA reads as TGTGCCTGCAGCCCATTCGCCAATGAGCAGTTCTTC. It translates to CACSPFANEQFF.

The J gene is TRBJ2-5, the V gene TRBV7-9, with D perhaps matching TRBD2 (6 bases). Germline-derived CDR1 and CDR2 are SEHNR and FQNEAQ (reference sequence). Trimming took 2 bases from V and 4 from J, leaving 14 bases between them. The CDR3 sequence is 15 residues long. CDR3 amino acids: CASSLSRGSRETQYF. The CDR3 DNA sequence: TGTGCCAGCAGCTTATCCCGGGGGAGCCGAGAGACCCAGTACTTC.

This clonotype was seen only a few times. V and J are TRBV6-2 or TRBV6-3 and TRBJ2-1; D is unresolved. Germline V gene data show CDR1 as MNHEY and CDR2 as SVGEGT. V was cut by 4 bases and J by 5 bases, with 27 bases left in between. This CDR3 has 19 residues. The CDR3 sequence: CASSFNRDNVGAVNNEQFF. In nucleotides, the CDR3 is TGTGCCAGCAGTTTCAACAGAGACAACGTCGGTGCGGTAAACAATGAGCAGTTCTTC.

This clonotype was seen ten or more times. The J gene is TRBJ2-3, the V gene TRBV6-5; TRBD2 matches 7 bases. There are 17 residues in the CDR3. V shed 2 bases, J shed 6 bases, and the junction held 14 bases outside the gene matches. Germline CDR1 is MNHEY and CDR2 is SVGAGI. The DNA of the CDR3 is TGTGCCAGCAGTTACAACCTACCGGGACTAAATTATGATACGCAGTATTTT. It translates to CASSYNLPGLNYDTQYF.

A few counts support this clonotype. The DNA of the CDR3 is TGTGCCAGCAGCGTGAGCGGAACTAACGCGGGTTACGAGCAGTACTTC. This gives the protein CASSVSGTNAGYEQYF. V usage is TRBV9 and J usage is TRBJ2-7, with D possibly TRBD2 on 5 matching bases. The germline gives CDR1 SGDLS, CDR2 YYNGEE. Trimming cost V 2 bases and J 4 bases, with 19 bases left between them. This CDR3 is 16 amino acids long.

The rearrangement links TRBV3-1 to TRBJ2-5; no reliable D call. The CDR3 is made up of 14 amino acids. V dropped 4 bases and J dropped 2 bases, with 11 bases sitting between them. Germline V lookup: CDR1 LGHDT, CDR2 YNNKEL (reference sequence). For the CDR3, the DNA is TGTGCCAGCAGCCCCCCGGTGGCGCAAGAGACCCAGTACTTC. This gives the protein CASSPPVAQETQYF.

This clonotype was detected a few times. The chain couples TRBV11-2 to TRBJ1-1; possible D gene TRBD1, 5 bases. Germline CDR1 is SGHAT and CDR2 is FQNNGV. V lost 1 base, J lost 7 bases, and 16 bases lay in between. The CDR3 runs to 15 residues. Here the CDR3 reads CASSLAGTPRGEAFF. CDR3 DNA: TGTGCCAGCAGCTTAGCGGGGACCCCTCGAGGTGAAGCTTTCTTT.

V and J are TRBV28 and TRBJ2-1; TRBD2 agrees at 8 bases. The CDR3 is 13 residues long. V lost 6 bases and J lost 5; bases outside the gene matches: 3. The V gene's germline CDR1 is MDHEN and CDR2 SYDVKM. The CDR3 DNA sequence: TGTGCCAGCAGGACTAGCGCGAACAATGAGCAGTTCTTC. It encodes CASRTSANNEQFF.

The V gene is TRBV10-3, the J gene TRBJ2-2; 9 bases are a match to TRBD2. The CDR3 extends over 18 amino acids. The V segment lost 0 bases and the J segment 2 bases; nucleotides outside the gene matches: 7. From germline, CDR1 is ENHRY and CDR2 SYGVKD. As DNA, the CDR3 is TGTGCCATCAGTGAGTCATGGAGACTAGCGGAAAACACCGGGGAGCTGTTTTTT. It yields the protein CAISESWRLAENTGELFF.

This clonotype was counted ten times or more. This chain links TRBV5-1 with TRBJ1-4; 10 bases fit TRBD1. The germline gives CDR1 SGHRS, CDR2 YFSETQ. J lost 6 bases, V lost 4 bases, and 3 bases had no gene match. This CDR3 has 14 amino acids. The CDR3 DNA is TGCGCCAGCAGCCCGACAGGGGGCCATGAAAAACTGTTTTTT. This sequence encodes CASSPTGGHEKLFF.

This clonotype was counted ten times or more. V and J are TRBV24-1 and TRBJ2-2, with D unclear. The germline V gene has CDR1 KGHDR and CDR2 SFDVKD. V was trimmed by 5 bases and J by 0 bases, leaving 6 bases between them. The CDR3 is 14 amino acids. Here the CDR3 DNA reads TGTGCCACCAGTGGCGACTCGAACACCGGGGAGCTGTTTTTT. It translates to CATSGDSNTGELFF.

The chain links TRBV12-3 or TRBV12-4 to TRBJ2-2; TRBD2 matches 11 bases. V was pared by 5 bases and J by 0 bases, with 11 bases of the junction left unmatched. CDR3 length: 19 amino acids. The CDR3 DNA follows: TGTGCCAGCAGTCCCGGGACTAGCGGAGTAGAACCGAACACCGGGGAGCTGTTTTTT. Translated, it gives CASSPGTSGVEPNTGELFF.

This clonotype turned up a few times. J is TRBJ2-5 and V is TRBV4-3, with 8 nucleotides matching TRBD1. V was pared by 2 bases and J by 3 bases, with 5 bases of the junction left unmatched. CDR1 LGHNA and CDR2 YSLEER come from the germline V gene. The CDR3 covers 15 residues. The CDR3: CASSQLTGAEETQYF. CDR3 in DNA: TGCGCCAGCAGCCAATTGACAGGGGCCGAAGAGACCCAGTACTTC.

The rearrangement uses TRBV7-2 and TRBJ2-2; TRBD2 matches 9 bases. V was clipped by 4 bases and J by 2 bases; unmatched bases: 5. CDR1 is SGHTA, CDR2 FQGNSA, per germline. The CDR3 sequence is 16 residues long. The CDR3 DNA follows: TGTGCCAGCAGCTCTTGGACTAGCGTAAACACCGGGGAGCTGTTTTTT. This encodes CASSSWTSVNTGELFF.

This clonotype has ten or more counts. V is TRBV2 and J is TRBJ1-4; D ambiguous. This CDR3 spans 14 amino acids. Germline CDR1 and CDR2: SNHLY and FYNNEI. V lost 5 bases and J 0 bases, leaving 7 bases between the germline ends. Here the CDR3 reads CASSPAPTNEKLFF. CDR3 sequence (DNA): TGTGCCAGCAGTCCCGCGCCAACTAATGAAAAACTGTTTTTT.

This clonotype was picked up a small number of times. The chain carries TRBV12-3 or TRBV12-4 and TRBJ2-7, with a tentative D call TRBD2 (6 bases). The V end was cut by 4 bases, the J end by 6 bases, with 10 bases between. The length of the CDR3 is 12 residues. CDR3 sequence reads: CASSWGLIEQYF. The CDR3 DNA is TGTGCCAGCAGTTGGGGACTGATCGAGCAGTACTTC.

CDR3 nucleotides: TGTGCCAGCAGTTCGACAACCTACAATGAGCAGTTCTTC. It yields the protein CASSSTTYNEQFF. This chain joins TRBV2 and TRBJ2-1; D ambiguous. V was shortened by 5 bases and J by 2 bases, with 7 bases between the two germline ends. Germline loops: CDR1 SNHLY, CDR2 FYNNEI. This CDR3 comprises 13 residues.

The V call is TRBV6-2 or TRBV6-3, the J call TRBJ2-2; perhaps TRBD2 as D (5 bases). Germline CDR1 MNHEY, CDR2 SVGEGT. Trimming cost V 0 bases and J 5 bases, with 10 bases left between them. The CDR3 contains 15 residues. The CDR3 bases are TGTGCCAGCAGTTACTCCCTAGGAGGAACCGGGGAGCTGTTTTTT. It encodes CASSYSLGGTGELFF.

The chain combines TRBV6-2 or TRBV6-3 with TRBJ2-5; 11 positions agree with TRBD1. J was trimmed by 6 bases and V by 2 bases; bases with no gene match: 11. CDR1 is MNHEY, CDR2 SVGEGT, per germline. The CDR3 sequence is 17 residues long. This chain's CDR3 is CASSYLLDRGPRQTQYF. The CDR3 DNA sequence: TGTGCCAGCAGTTACCTTTTGGACAGGGGGCCTCGTCAGACCCAGTACTTC.

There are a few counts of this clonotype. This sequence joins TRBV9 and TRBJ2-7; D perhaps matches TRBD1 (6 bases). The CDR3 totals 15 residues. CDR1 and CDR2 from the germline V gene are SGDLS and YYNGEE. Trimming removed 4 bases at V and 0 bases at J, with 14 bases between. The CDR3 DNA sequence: TGTGCCAGCAGCACCCGGGACACCGGCTCCTACGAGCAGTACTTC. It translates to CASSTRDTGSYEQYF.

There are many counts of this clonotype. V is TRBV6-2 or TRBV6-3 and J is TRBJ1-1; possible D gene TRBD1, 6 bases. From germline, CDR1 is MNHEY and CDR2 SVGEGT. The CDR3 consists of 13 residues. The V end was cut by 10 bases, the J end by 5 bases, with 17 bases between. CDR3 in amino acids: CAISGEGRTEAFF. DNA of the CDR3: TGTGCCATATCAGGGGAAGGAAGGACTGAAGCTTTCTTT.